These 9 T cell receptor beta chains were sequenced from one sample in a study of shared clonotypes between healthy human individuals. The data were produced by immunoSEQ multiplex PCR, yet TCRdb's version contains in-frame clones alone and is incomplete. This table holds about a million clones, approximately 80% found once. The sequenced material came from memory CD4+ T cells from PBMCs. The subset is: CD45RA-negative fraction. The source of these receptors is a man younger than 35 in good health. Some clones in this sample may be carry-over from other donors' samples.

This chain joins TRBV28 and TRBJ1-2; a possible D gene is TRBD1 (5 bases). Germline CDR1 and CDR2: MDHEN and SYDVKM. CDR3 length: 12 residues. Trimming removed 2 bases at V and 8 bases at J, with 9 bases between. CDR3 loop: CASSLAGAGYTF. The CDR3 nucleotides are TGTGCCAGCAGTTTAGCCGGGGCGGGCTACACCTTC.

This clone was seen just once. Other DNA sequences within the sample encode an identical CDR3. The chain couples TRBV7-9 to TRBJ2-1; unclear D gene. Trimming removed 5 bases from V and 0 bases from J, with 5 bases in between. This CDR3 spans 13 amino acids. Germline values: CDR1 SEHNR, CDR2 FQNEAQ (reference sequence). Here the CDR3 reads CASSPRSYNEQFF. CDR3 bases: TGTGCCAGCAGCCCACGCTCCTACAATGAGCAGTTCTTC.

J is TRBJ2-2 and V is TRBV6-5; TRBD2 might be the D (6 bases). The CDR3 loop spans 15 amino acids. The V end lost 6 bases, the J end lost 4 bases, and 15 bases lay between the germline ends. CDR1 is MNHEY and CDR2 is SVGAGI in the germline V gene. CDR3 sequence (DNA): TGTGCCAGCAGCTCCCAGGGACTCTTCACCGGGGAGCTGTTTTTT. It yields the protein CASSSQGLFTGELFF.

Notes on this clone: Distinct nucleotide sequences in the sample also encode this CDR3. CDR3 loop: CATSRDSNYGYTF. The CDR3, as DNA: TGTGCCACCAGCAGAGACTCTAACTATGGCTACACCTTC. This rearrangement joins TRBV15 to TRBJ1-2; D call uncertain. CDR1 and CDR2 (germline): LNHNV, YYDKDF (reference sequence). Trimming left V 0 bases short and J 0 bases short, with 2 bases between. The CDR3 sequence is 13 residues long. Together with reference TRBV15 and TRBJ1-2, the CDR3 gives the full variable domain: DAMVIQNPRYQVTQFGKPVTLSCSQTLNHNVMYWYQQKSSQAPKLLFHYYDKDFNNEADTPDNFQSRRPNTSFCFLDIRSPGLGDTAMYLCATSRDSNYGYTFGSGTRLTVV.

This clone has more than one count but fewer than ten. This chain connects TRBV5-1 to TRBJ2-5; TRBD2 agrees at 8 bases. The CDR3 loop spans 17 amino acids. Per germline, CDR1 SGHRS and CDR2 YFSETQ. Trimming at V came to 4 bases and at J to 4 bases, leaving 15 bases not matched to a gene. CDR3 nucleotide sequence: TGCGCCAGCAGCGGGGCTGCCACGGCGGGAGGTGCAGAGACCCAGTACTTC. This gives the protein CASSGAATAGGAETQYF.

V and J are TRBV2 and TRBJ1-2; D remains ambiguous. Germline CDR1 is SNHLY and CDR2 is FYNNEI. V shed 6 bases and J shed 8 bases, with 13 bases lying between them. CDR3 length: 12 residues. The CDR3 DNA reads as TGTGCCAGCAGAGGAGAGATAGGCGGCTACACCTTC. Translation: CASRGEIGGYTF.

The rearrangement uses TRBV7-2 and TRBJ2-7; 8 bases fit TRBD2. The CDR3 is 15 residues long. The germline CDR1 and CDR2 sequences are SGHTA and FQGNSA. The V and J ends lost 5 bases and 0 bases, in that order; junction bases with no gene match: 6. The CDR3 DNA reads TGTGCCAGCAGCCTTAGCGGGATGAGCTCCTACGAGCAGTACTTC. Translating gives CASSLSGMSSYEQYF.

This rearrangement joins TRBV6-1 to TRBJ1-1, with unresolved D. Between the trimmed V and J ends, which lost 1 base and 11 bases, there was a span of 5 bases. Germline lookup yields CDR1 MNHNS and CDR2 SASEGT. The CDR3 spans 10 residues. The CDR3 loop is CASSEDAAFF. In DNA, the CDR3 is TGTGCCAGCAGTGAAGATGCGGCTTTCTTT.

This clone showed up many times. The chain is built from TRBV5-8 and TRBJ1-1, with D perhaps TRBD1 (5 bases). Germline CDR1 reads SGHTS; CDR2 reads YDEGEE. The CDR3 runs to 12 residues. V was shortened by 6 bases and J by 4 bases, with 10 bases between the two germline ends. CDR3 loop: CASTGDGTEAFF. DNA of the CDR3: TGTGCCAGCACCGGGGACGGCACTGAAGCTTTCTTT.